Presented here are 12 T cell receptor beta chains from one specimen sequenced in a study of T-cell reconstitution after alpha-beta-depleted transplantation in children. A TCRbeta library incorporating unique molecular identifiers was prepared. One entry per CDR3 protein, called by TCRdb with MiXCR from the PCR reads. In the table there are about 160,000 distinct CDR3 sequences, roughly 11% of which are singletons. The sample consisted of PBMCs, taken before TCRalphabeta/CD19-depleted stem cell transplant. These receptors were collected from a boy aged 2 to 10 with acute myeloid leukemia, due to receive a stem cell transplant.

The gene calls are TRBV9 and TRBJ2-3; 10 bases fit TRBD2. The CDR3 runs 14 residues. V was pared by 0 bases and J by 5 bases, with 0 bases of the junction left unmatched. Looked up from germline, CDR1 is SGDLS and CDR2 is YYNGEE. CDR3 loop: CASSVASGRDTQYF. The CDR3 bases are TGTGCCAGCAGCGTAGCTAGCGGGAGAGATACGCAGTATTTT. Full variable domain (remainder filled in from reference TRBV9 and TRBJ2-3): DSGVTQTPKHLITATGQRVTLRCSPRSGDLSVYWYQQSLDQGLQFLIQYYNGEERAKGNILERFSAQQFPDLHSELNLSSLELGDSALYFCASSVASGRDTQYFGPGTRLTVL.

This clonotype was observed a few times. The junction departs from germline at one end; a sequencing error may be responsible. The DNA for the CDR3 is TGCGCCAGCAGCTTGGCCTCGGGACAGGAGAACTTC. Residues: CASSLASGQENF. The chain has TRBV5-1 and TRBJ2-5; TRBD1 matches at 8 bases. Germline CDR1 reads SGHRS; CDR2 reads YFSETQ. The CDR3 runs 12 residues.

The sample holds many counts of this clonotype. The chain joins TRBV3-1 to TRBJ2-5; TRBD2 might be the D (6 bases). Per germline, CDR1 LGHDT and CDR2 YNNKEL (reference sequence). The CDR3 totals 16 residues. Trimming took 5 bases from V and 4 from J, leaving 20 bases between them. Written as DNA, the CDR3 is TGTGCCAGCAGCGCGACACTAGCCCAAAGGGGAGAGACCCAGTACTTC. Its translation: CASSATLAQRGETQYF.

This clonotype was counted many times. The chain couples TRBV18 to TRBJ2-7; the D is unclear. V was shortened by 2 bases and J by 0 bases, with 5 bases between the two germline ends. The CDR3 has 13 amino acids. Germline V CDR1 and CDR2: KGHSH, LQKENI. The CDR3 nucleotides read TGTGCCAGCTCACCAGGGGTCTCCTACGAGCAGTACGTC. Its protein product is CASSPGVSYEQYV.

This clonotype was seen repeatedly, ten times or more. The CDR3 loop is CASSPRWGYGYTF. The CDR3 DNA sequence: TGCGCCAGCAGCCCACGGTGGGGCTATGGCTACACCTTC. V and J are TRBV5-1 and TRBJ1-2; D gene ambiguous. The CDR3 is 13 amino acids. Germline loops: CDR1 SGHRS, CDR2 YFSETQ. Trimming cost V 4 bases and J 4 bases, with 11 bases left between them.

The CDR3 region has the DNA TGTGCCAGTAGTATAGTAGCCGGACAGGGTGCAGATACGCAGTATTTT. Its translation is CASSIVAGQGADTQYF. The V gene is TRBV19, the J gene TRBJ2-3, with 8 bases fitting TRBD1. The CDR3 runs to 16 residues. V lost 1 base to trimming and J lost 4 bases; unmatched junction nucleotides: 7. Germline V CDR1 and CDR2: LNHDA, SQIVND (reference sequence).

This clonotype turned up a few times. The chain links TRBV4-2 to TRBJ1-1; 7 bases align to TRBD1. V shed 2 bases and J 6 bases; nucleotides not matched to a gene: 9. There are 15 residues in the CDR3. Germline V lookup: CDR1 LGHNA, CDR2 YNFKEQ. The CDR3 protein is CASSQYQGGYSEAFF. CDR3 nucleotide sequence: TGTGCCAGCAGCCAATACCAGGGGGGTTACTCTGAAGCTTTCTTT.

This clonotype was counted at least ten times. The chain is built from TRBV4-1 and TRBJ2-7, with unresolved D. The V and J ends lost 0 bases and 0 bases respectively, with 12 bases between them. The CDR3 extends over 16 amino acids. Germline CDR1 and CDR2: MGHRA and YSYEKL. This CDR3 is CASSQDLRLRSYEQYF. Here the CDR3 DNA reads TGCGCCAGCAGCCAAGATCTACGGCTCCGCTCCTACGAGCAGTACTTC.

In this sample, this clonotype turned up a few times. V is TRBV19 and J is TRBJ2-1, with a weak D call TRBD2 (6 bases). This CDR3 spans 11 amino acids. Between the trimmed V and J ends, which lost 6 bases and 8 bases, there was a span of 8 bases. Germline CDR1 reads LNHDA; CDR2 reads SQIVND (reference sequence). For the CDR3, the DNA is TGTGCCAGTAGCGGAGGGGATGAGCAGTTCTTC. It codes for CASSGGDEQFF.

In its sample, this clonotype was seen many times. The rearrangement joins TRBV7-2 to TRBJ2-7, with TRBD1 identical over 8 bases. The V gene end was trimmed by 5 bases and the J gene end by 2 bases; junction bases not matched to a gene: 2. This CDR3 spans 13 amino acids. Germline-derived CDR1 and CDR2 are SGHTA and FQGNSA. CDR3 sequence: CASSQTGAYEQYV. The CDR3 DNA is TGTGCCAGCAGCCAGACAGGGGCCTACGAGCAGTACGTC.

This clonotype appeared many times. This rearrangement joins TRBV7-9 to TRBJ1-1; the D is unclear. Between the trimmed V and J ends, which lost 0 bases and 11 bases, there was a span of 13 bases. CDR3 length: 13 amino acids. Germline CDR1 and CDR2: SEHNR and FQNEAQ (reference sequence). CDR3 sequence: CASSLAPEPVAFF. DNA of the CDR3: TGTGCCAGCAGCTTAGCCCCAGAACCGGTGGCTTTCTTT.

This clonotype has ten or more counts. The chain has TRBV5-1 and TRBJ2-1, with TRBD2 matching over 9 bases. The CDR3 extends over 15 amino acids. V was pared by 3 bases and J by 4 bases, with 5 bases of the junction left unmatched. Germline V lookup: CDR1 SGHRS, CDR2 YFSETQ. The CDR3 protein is CASSSGLAKYNEQFF. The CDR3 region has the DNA TGCGCCAGCAGCTCGGGACTAGCTAAATACAATGAGCAGTTCTTC. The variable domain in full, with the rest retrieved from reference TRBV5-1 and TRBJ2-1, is KAGVTQTPRYLIKTRGQQVTLSCSPISGHRSVSWYQQTPGQGLQFLFEYFSETQRNKGNFPGRFSGRQFSNSRSEMNVSTLELGDSALYLCASSSGLAKYNEQFFGPGTRLTVL.